This note documents a single T cell receptor beta chain sequence. The target antigen is unknown. The sample originates from a study of T-cell memory formation after mild COVID-19. Across the study: TCR clusters largely stayed donor specific.

TCRdb re-called the 5' RACE reads through MiXCR, storing one row per CDR3 protein. The repertoire has 170,000 or so distinct CDR3 sequences, about 22% of them found once; the top ten carry around 23%. Study-wide results and caveats: The CD4+ clones that contracted clustered mainly within CM and EM, and the CD8+ clones concentrated in EMRA. Clones that got smaller from day 15 to 85 had even CD4/CD8, while clones growing later tipped toward CD4+.

Sequenced: PBMCs or a T cell subset sorted from them (not recorded which). The receptor's source is an adult woman who had mild COVID-19 (a few samples of this study predate the infection). Cell type and time point are not known.

This CDR3 is CASSPPGGFDYGYTF. CDR3 DNA sequence: TGTGCCAGCTCACCACCCGGGGGTTTTGACTATGGCTACACCTTC. The genes are TRBV18 and TRBJ1-2, with D possibly matching TRBD1 (5 bases). The germline CDR1 and CDR2 sequences are KGHSH and LQKENI. Trimming shortened V by 0 bases and J by 3 bases, and 11 bases separated the two germline ends. The CDR3 sequence is 15 residues long.